The T cell receptor beta chain described here comes from a study of blood T cell repertoires in COVID-19 (TCRdb year 2020). Concerning the study at large: Samples from collaborators originated in the United States, Italy and Spain and spanned both the acute and convalescent phases of COVID-19. The material from the prospective study consisted of cDNA or gDNA derived from T cells, B-cell-depleted T cells, or PBMCs. The dataset comprised deeply sampled blood TCRbeta repertoires from subjects exposed to, actively infected with, or recovered from COVID-19. The repertoires were made available in a free public database intended to serve as a resource for research on the immune response to SARS-CoV-2. Samples came from the ongoing ImmuneRACE study (first 160 participants) plus 1,254 subjects from 6 global collaborators. Sample metadata almost always included a de-identified subject ID, COVID-19 status, age in years and sex. Where HLA class I and class II types were available, the types were taken from metadata supplied by the sample provider, not from assay-based typing.

Collaborating institutions collected whole blood in K2EDTA tubes following their own protocols. For TCRbeta analysis, collaborators shipped samples in one of three forms: frozen whole blood, isolated PBMCs, or DNA extracted from either of those sample types. As for this clone: Its antigen has not been determined. Within one base of it there is no much larger clone, and no base qualities were kept.

TCRbeta CDR3 regions were amplified from genomic DNA using the immunoSEQ Assay, a bias-controlled multiplex PCR. Concerning the study's data processing: The number of nucleated cells in each sample was estimated from the amplification of reference gene primers within the assay. Sequence reads were collapsed and filtered to measure the absolute abundance of every unique TCRbeta CDR3 rearrangement. For each sample, productive Simpson clonality was calculated as the square root of Simpson's diversity index over productive rearrangements. The immuneACCESS repertoire file appears here via TCRdb, limited to in-frame rearrangements. These files lack a portion of the clones; in checked studies, under half of the deficit traces to unresolved V genes, and the cause of the others is not known. V and J calls and clone size are those listed in that table; D and trimming were worked out from the DNA. This sample holds around 130,000 clones; approximately 89% were observed only once. The top ten clones comprise 4.3% of the sample.

Study-wide findings and limitations: The amount of clinical and demographic metadata varied by source and participant and was provided uncurated.

V was cut back by 3 bases and J by 9 bases, leaving a gap of 21 bases between them. In the germline V gene (reference sequence), CDR1 corresponds to LNHDA and CDR2 to SQIVND. From its cysteine to its phenylalanine, the CDR3 spans 16 amino acids. Of all the DNA, just the CDR3 is kept, 48 bases in frame from base 1. The sequenced sample was peripheral blood. This sequence originates from a human donor in a cohort sampled during active COVID-19. Recombination connected TRBV19 to TRBJ1-5; TRBD1 could be the D gene, as 6 bases match. Here the CDR3 is given as CASSIFNRDRLPPQHF. The DNA sequence is given as TGTGCCAGTAGTATTTTTAATCGTGACAGGTTGCCGCCCCAGCATTTT.